These T cell receptor beta chains were read from a single sample in a study of blood T cells in healthy people across ages. One entry per CDR3 protein, called by TCRdb with MiXCR from the 5' RACE reads. The table shows about 780,000 distinct CDR3 sequences, with about 46% occurring only once. Sequencing was done on a sample of blood. Receptors originate from a man at least 80 years old in good health. Both conserved end residues are part of each CDR3. The D gene is left open where the match is weak. Rows may omit the clone size; those that give it use once, few, many or a size class.

TRBV7-2,.,TRBJ2-1,TRBD2,TGTGCCAGCAGCTTAGCGGGGACTAGTTGGAATGAGCAGTTCTTC,CASSLAGTSWNEQFF
TRBV5-4,.,TRBJ2-1,.,TGTGCCAGCAGCTTGGCTCTGACAGCCTACAATGAGCAGTTCTTC,CASSLALTAYNEQFF
TRBV4-2,many,TRBJ2-7,.,TGTGCCAGCAGCCAAGGGCCGCGGTACGAGCAGTACTTC,CASSQGPRYEQYF
TRBV30,.,TRBJ2-7,.,TGTGCCTGGAGGCGGACAACAGCAGGCTACGAGCAGTACTTC,CAWRRTTAGYEQYF
TRBV7-2,.,TRBJ1-6,TRBD1,TGTGCCAGCACCACGCGGGGGGGACAGGGGGCAGGGTCACCCCTCCACTTT,CASTTRGGQGAGSPLHF
TRBV4-2,few,TRBJ2-3,.,TGTGCCAGCAGCCAAGGGGAGGGGGAGTTCGGGGCAGATACGCAGTATTTT,CASSQGEGEFGADTQYF
TRBV10-3,once,TRBJ1-2,TRBD1,TGTGCCATCAAATCGGACAGGGTTATTTATGGCTACACCTTC,CAIKSDRVIYGYTF
TRBV6-5,few,TRBJ2-7,TRBD2,TGTGCCAGCACCGACCCCGGACTAGGTTTAAACGAGCAGTACTTC,CASTDPGLGLNEQYF
TRBV2,.,TRBJ2-1,.,TGTGCCAGCAGTGAATTTGGGGGATACAATGAGCAGTTCTTC,CASSEFGGYNEQFF
TRBV5-1,.,TRBJ2-1,TRBD2,TGCGCCAGCAGCCTAAGCGGGAGGGGTCCGAATGAGCAGTTCTTC,CASSLSGRGPNEQFF
TRBV20-1,.,TRBJ2-5,.,TGCAGTGCTCCCTTGGCGGGACCCAAAGAGACCCAGTACTTC,CSAPLAGPKETQYF
TRBV7-2,.,TRBJ1-2,TRBD1,TGTGCCAGCACCACTCGACAGGGGGACTATGGCTACACCTTC,CASTTRQGDYGYTF
TRBV7-2,many,TRBJ2-7,TRBD2,TGTGCCAGCAGCCGACGGGGGGGTACCTACGAGCAGTACTTC,CASSRRGGTYEQYF
TRBV20-1,few,TRBJ2-7,.,TGCAGTGCTAGAGCCGGCACAGGGCCTGTCGAGCAGTACTTC,CSARAGTGPVEQYF
TRBV4-3,.,TRBJ2-1,.,TGCGCCAGCAGCGAGTCCTCTCAGGTAAATGAGCAGTTCTTC,CASSESSQVNEQFF
TRBV7-9,many,TRBJ2-6,.,TGTGCCAGCAGCTTAGATCAGGGGACTGGGGCCAACGTCCTGACTTTC,CASSLDQGTGANVLTF
TRBV7-6,.,TRBJ2-7,TRBD2,TGTGCCAGCAGCCCTTTTTTGCGGGGGAGCTCCTACGAGCAGTACTTC,CASSPFLRGSSYEQYF
TRBV10-3,few,TRBJ2-2,.,TGTGCCATCAGTGAGTCCCCCAGGGGGGACACCGGGGAGCTGTTTTTT,CAISESPRGDTGELFF
TRBV19,few,TRBJ1-1,TRBD1,TGTGCCAGTACAAAGGCAGGGGGCGAAATTGAAGCTTTCTTT,CASTKAGGEIEAFF
TRBV5-5,.,TRBJ2-7,.,TGTGCCAGCAGCTTGGGCAGGGGTGGAACCCGGACTAATACGGCCCAGTACTTC,CASSLGRGGTRTNTAQYF
TRBV12-3/TRBV12-4,.,TRBJ1-2,.,TGTGCCAGCAGTTTAAAGGGCCTCTATGGCTACACCTTC,CASSLKGLYGYTF
TRBV9,few,TRBJ2-5,TRBD2,TGTGCCAGCAGCGTAGGTAGCGGGTGGATTCAAGAGACCCAGTACTTC,CASSVGSGWIQETQYF
TRBV12-3/TRBV12-4,few,TRBJ2-7,TRBD2,TGTGCCAGCAGTCTGCTAGCGGGAGGGCCCCACGAGCAGTACTTC,CASSLLAGGPHEQYF
TRBV6-1,.,TRBJ2-7,.,TGTGCCAGCAGTGAATCAGGGTTGGGCAGGGACTACGAGCAGTACTTC,CASSESGLGRDYEQYF
TRBV12-3/TRBV12-4,.,TRBJ1-2,TRBD1,TGTGCCAGCAGTGGACAGGGTGGCAATGGCTACACCTTC,CASSGQGGNGYTF
TRBV10-3,few,TRBJ2-1,.,TGTGCCATCACCCCGGGACGGTTTAGCTCCTACAATGAGCAGTTCTTC,CAITPGRFSSYNEQFF
TRBV6-2/TRBV6-3,few,TRBJ2-1,.,TGTGCCAGCAGTTTAACCGGGACCTACCTCCACGGGCAGTTCTTC,CASSLTGTYLHGQFF
TRBV29-1,many,TRBJ2-7,TRBD2,TGCAGCGTTGAATCTAGCGGGCCCTCCTACGAGCAGTACTTC,CSVESSGPSYEQYF
TRBV20-1,few,TRBJ2-1,.,TGCAGTGCTAGAGATCTACGCAGGGAACCGGATGATGAGCAGTTCTTC,CSARDLRREPDDEQFF
TRBV7-2,.,TRBJ1-2,TRBD1,TGTGCCAGCAGCTTAGAGTTGGACAGGGGGCGTAACTATGGCTACACCTTC,CASSLELDRGRNYGYTF
TRBV29-1,.,TRBJ2-7,TRBD1,TGCATCGCGACCGGGACAGGGGCCTACAATGAGCAGTACTTC,CIATGTGAYNEQYF
TRBV20-1,.,TRBJ2-3,.,TGCAGTGCTAATAAGCGGAGTCCTACAGATACGCAGTATTTT,CSANKRSPTDTQYF
TRBV7-2,.,TRBJ2-7,.,TGTGCCAGCAGCATGGACAGATTCTACGAGCAGTACTTC,CASSMDRFYEQYF
TRBV28,.,TRBJ1-1,.,TGTGCCAGCAGAACTCCCGGGGGGGTCACTGAAGCTTTCTTT,CASRTPGGVTEAFF
TRBV11-1,.,TRBJ2-3,.,TGTGCCAGCAGCTTAGAGGGACTTAAGCGCGATACGCAGTATTTT,CASSLEGLKRDTQYF
TRBV9,.,TRBJ2-7,TRBD1,TGTGCCAGCAGCGTAGGAATTTGGGGACAGGGAAACTACGAGCAGTACTTC,CASSVGIWGQGNYEQYF
TRBV7-2,.,TRBJ2-5,.,TGTGCCAGCAGCCCGGTCGGAGGGCGCCGAGAGACCCAGTACTTC,CASSPVGGRRETQYF
TRBV27,.,TRBJ2-7,.,TGTGCCAGCAGTTTAAACCGGGGCAACGAGCAGTACTTC,CASSLNRGNEQYF
TRBV6-5,.,TRBJ2-1,.,TGTGCCAGCAGTTATACGGTGACGACGGGGGAGCAGTTCTTC,CASSYTVTTGEQFF
TRBV7-2,.,TRBJ1-5,TRBD1,TGTGCCAGCAGCTTAGCAACAGGGGAGTATCAGCCCCAGCATTTT,CASSLATGEYQPQHF
TRBV2,.,TRBJ2-2,.,TGTGCCAGCAGTGTTTCCCAGGGGGGCACCGGGGAGCTGTTTTTT,CASSVSQGGTGELFF